A single sample gave rise to the 18 T cell receptor beta chains below, sequenced in a study of response to subunit inactivated influenza vaccine. TCRdb used MiXCR to reprocess the RT-PCR reads, holding one entry per CDR3 protein. The repertoire holds about 540,000 distinct CDR3 sequences, with approximately 24% as singletons. The same data also contributed to another study, on T cells expressing NK-cell markers. As that study records: As the method of synthesis, 5'RACE template switching with UMIs yielded TCR beta cDNA.

Sample: CD4+ T cells sorted from PBMCs, taken 11 to 12 days after vaccination. These receptors originate from a man between 50 and 59 years old who received an inactivated influenza vaccine.

This CDR3 is CAIRGSPQETQYF. DNA for the CDR3: TGTGCCATCAGGGGTTCCCCCCAGGAGACCCAGTACTTC. The chain joins TRBV10-3 to TRBJ2-5; D is uncertain. The CDR3 extends over 13 amino acids. Germline CDR1 ENHRY, CDR2 SYGVKD. The V gene lost 6 bases and the J gene lost 5 bases, with 13 bases spanning the gap.

The V and J genes are TRBV5-1 and TRBJ2-5; TRBD1 agrees at 9 bases. V dropped 0 bases and J dropped 5; count of bases not matched to a gene: 5. Germline V gene data show CDR1 as SGHRS and CDR2 as YFSETQ. The CDR3 extends over 15 amino acids. For the CDR3, the DNA is TGCGCCAGCAGCTTGGCCGGGACAGGGATTGAGACCCAGTACTTC. Its translation is CASSLAGTGIETQYF.

The chain recombines TRBV12-3 or TRBV12-4 with TRBJ1-6; TRBD1 agrees at 9 bases. The CDR3 consists of 15 residues. The V gene end was trimmed by 7 bases and the J gene end by 7 bases; junction bases not matched to a gene: 8. CDR3 amino acids: CASKTSGTGNSPLHF. The CDR3 bases are TGTGCCAGCAAAACTTCCGGGACAGGGAATTCACCCCTCCACTTT.

This clonotype has a handful of counts. CDR3 DNA sequence: TGTGCCAGCAGCTCCCGTCTGGGACAGGACTCCTACGAGCAGTACTTC. This gives the protein CASSSRLGQDSYEQYF. The rearrangement uses TRBV7-9 and TRBJ2-7, with 8 bases fitting TRBD1. The ends lost 4 bases at V and 0 bases at J; junction bases unmatched: 8. Germline assignment: CDR1 SEHNR and CDR2 FQNEAQ (reference sequence). The CDR3 loop spans 16 amino acids.

Comments on this clonotype: A read error may produce the germline difference seen at one junction end. This chain joins TRBV6-6 and TRBJ2-3; D possibly corresponds to TRBD2 (5 bases). This CDR3 contains 13 residues. The germline V gene has CDR1 MNHNY and CDR2 SVGAGI (reference sequence). The CDR3: CASSYGGIDTHYF. The CDR3 DNA sequence: TGTGCCAGCAGTTACGGAGGTATTGATACGCACTATTTT.

This chain joins TRBV25-1 and TRBJ2-7; 7 nucleotides match TRBD1. V was pared by 5 bases and J by 0 bases, with 13 bases of the junction left unmatched. Germline V gene data show CDR1 as MGHDK and CDR2 as SYGVNS. There are 17 residues in the CDR3. The CDR3 loop is CASSPQLGTASSYEQYF. CDR3 nucleotide sequence: TGTGCCAGCAGTCCTCAATTGGGGACAGCGAGCTCCTACGAGCAGTACTTC.

This clonotype was seen a handful of times. CDR3 sequence reads: CASAGGPAGLEQYF. The CDR3 nucleotides read TGTGCCAGCGCCGGGGGGCCAGCTGGTTTGGAGCAGTACTTC. This chain joins TRBV28 and TRBJ2-7; maybe TRBD2 (7 bases). V lost 8 bases and J 7 bases, leaving 21 bases between the germline ends. The CDR3 extends over 14 amino acids. Germline V CDR1 and CDR2: MDHEN, SYDVKM. The variable domain in full, with the rest retrieved from reference TRBV28 and TRBJ2-7, is DVKVTQSSRYLVKRTGEKVFLECVQDMDHENMFWYRQDPGLGLRLIYFSYDVKMKEKGDIPEGYSVSREKKERFSLILESASTNQTSMYLCASAGGPAGLEQYFGPGTRLTVT.

This clonotype was counted between two and nine times. The chain carries TRBV20-1 and TRBJ2-7; D is unclear. This CDR3 is 12 amino acids long. With 5 bases removed from V and 2 bases from J, the gap between germline ends came to 10 bases. CDR1 is DFQATT, CDR2 SNEGSKA, per germline (reference sequence). CDR3 nucleotide sequence: TGCAGTGCTCACGCTACCGCCTACGAGCAGTACTTC. Its translation is CSAHATAYEQYF.

This rearrangement joins TRBV28 to TRBJ2-7; TRBD1 aligns across 7 bases. The CDR3 length is 13 residues. Unmatched junction bases numbered 7, after V lost 6 bases and J lost 5 bases. Germline CDR1 is MDHEN and CDR2 is SYDVKM. CDR3 nucleotide sequence: TGTGCCAGCAGGAAACAGGGGCGGCACGAGCAGTACTTC. This translates into CASRKQGRHEQYF.

The genes are TRBV11-2 and TRBJ2-3; 13 bases are a match to TRBD2. Germline-derived CDR1 and CDR2 are SGHAT and FQNNGV. The CDR3 has 15 amino acids. V shed 5 bases and J 4 bases; nucleotides not matched to a gene: 3. The CDR3 bases are TGTGCCAGCAGCCAAACTAGCGGGGGGGCAGATACGCAGTATTTT. Amino acid sequence: CASSQTSGGADTQYF.

In this sample, this clonotype turned up a few times. The chain uses TRBV7-8 and TRBJ2-7; 8 bases are shared with TRBD2. The trim removed 6 bases at V and 6 bases at J, leaving 22 bases unmatched. Germline V gene data show CDR1 as SGHVS and CDR2 as FQNEAQ. CDR3 length: 18 residues. The CDR3 DNA is TGTGCCAGCAGTCTTATAGCTAGCGGGCGGGTTACGACCTCCGAGCAGTACTTC. The encoded protein is CASSLIASGRVTTSEQYF.

This clonotype was detected only a few times. This chain uses TRBV29-1 with TRBJ2-2; D possibly matches TRBD1 or TRBD2 (5 bases each). CDR3 size: 15 residues. The V and J ends lost 3 bases and 6 bases respectively, with 17 bases between them. Germline V CDR1 and CDR2: SQVTM, ANQGSEA. In DNA, the CDR3 is TGCAGCGTTGAGGGGCCGGGGAGTTTACCCGGGGAGCTGTTTTTT. Protein sequence: CSVEGPGSLPGELFF.

V gene TRBV7-2 combines with J gene TRBJ1-6; tentative D call: TRBD1 (6 bases). Trimming took 6 bases from V and 9 from J, leaving 12 bases between them. CDR3 length: 13 residues. Germline CDR1 is SGHTA and CDR2 is FQGNSA. This CDR3 is CASRSQGSSPLHF. The CDR3 nucleotides read TGTGCCAGCAGATCACAGGGTTCTTCACCCCTCCACTTT.

This clonotype has only a few counts. The chain employs TRBV7-2 and TRBJ2-1; 10 bases align to TRBD2. CDR1 and CDR2 (germline): SGHTA, FQGNSA. V shed 3 bases, J shed 7 bases, and the junction held 6 bases outside the gene matches. CDR3 length equals 15 residues. This chain's CDR3 is CASSFSSGSLNEQFF. The CDR3 DNA sequence: TGTGCCAGCAGCTTCTCTAGCGGGAGCCTTAATGAGCAGTTCTTC.

V usage is TRBV2 and J usage is TRBJ2-5; 10 nucleotides agree with TRBD1. Germline loops: CDR1 SNHLY, CDR2 FYNNEI. J was trimmed by 12 bases and V by 5 bases; bases with no gene match: 3. The CDR3 covers 11 residues. CDR3: CASSPGQGEYF. CDR3 sequence (DNA): TGTGCCAGCAGTCCCGGACAGGGGGAGTACTTC.

V usage is TRBV2 and J usage is TRBJ1-4; 8 nucleotides line up with TRBD1. Germline CDR1 reads SNHLY; CDR2 reads FYNNEI. V lost 5 bases and J lost 5; bases outside the gene matches: 13. This CDR3 comprises 17 residues. The CDR3 DNA follows: TGTGCCAGCAGTTTCTGGTCCGGTGGGACAGGCAATGAAAAACTGTTTTTT. Its translation is CASSFWSGGTGNEKLFF.

This sequence joins TRBV12-3 or TRBV12-4 and TRBJ1-5, with a possible D match to TRBD1 (5 bases). The V and J ends lost 3 bases and 2 bases respectively, with 20 bases between them. The CDR3 covers 18 residues. CDR3 DNA sequence: TGTGCCAGCAGTTTTGGTACGGGGGTTGACAAGGGCAATCAGCCCCAGCATTTT. Protein product: CASSFGTGVDKGNQPQHF.

The chain uses TRBV5-1 and TRBJ2-7, with D perhaps TRBD1 (6 bases). CDR3 size: 14 residues. V was clipped by 4 bases and J by 6 bases, with 17 bases between them. Germline assignment: CDR1 SGHRS and CDR2 YFSETQ. CDR3 protein: CASSQTGSRGEQYF. DNA of the CDR3: TGCGCCAGCAGCCAAACAGGGAGCCGGGGCGAGCAGTACTTC. The full variable domain, in which reference TRBV5-1 and TRBJ2-7 provide the parts outside the CDR3, is KAGVTQTPRYLIKTRGQQVTLSCSPISGHRSVSWYQQTPGQGLQFLFEYFSETQRNKGNFPGRFSGRQFSNSRSEMNVSTLELGDSALYLCASSQTGSRGEQYFGPGTRLTVT.